Below, 31 T cell receptor beta chains from the same sample are listed, as sequenced in a study of blood T cell repertoires in COVID-19. Libraries were prepared by immunoSEQ multiplex PCR; TCRdb keeps only in-frame clonotypes and omits some of them. The sample records roughly 120,000 clones, around 80% being singletons. The sample comprised peripheral blood. The receptors derive from a man between 65 and 80 years old with active or convalescent COVID-19.

This chain uses TRBV7-8 with TRBJ1-4, with TRBD1 matching over 7 bases. CDR3 length: 16 amino acids. Germline CDR1 SGHVS, CDR2 FQNEAQ. J gave up 4 bases and V 5 bases, and 10 bases lay outside the gene matches. The CDR3 sequence: CASSIGTGQLNEKLFF. The CDR3 DNA is TGTGCCAGCAGCATAGGTACGGGACAGCTTAATGAAAAACTGTTTTTT.

The rearrangement uses TRBV3-1 (or the pseudogene TRBV3-2) and TRBJ1-2; no definite D call. CDR1 and CDR2 from the germline V gene are LGHDT and YNNKEL (reference sequence). Deletions cut 2 bases from V and 0 bases from J, with 19 bases between. CDR3 size: 18 residues. In DNA, the CDR3 is TGTGCCAGCAGCCAAAGTTCGGGGAAACTGGGGACTAACTATGGCTACACCTTC. It encodes CASSQSSGKLGTNYGYTF.

The chain joins TRBV15 to TRBJ1-1; possibly TRBD1 for D (6 bases). The CDR3 runs to 16 residues. Trimming pared 0 bases from V and 0 bases from J, leaving 11 bases between. Germline lookup yields CDR1 LNHNV and CDR2 YYDKDF (reference sequence). The DNA of the CDR3 is TGTGCCACCAGCAGAGAGGGGGCTTGGATGAACACTGAAGCTTTCTTT. This codes for CATSREGAWMNTEAFF.

The chain links TRBV7-6 to TRBJ2-1, with 12 nucleotides matching TRBD2. Germline V gene sequence: CDR1 SGHVS, CDR2 FNYEAQ. Trimming removed 3 bases from V and 0 bases from J; junction bases left unmatched: 3. The CDR3 length is 17 residues. CDR3 nucleotide sequence: TGTGCCAGCAGCTTCGGACTAGCGGGGAGCTCCTACAATGAGCAGTTCTTC. It translates to CASSFGLAGSSYNEQFF.

This clone was counted once. The chain has TRBV19 and TRBJ2-2; 11 bases fit TRBD2. Losses at the gene ends were 6 bases for V and 7 bases for J; bases not matched to a gene: 7. Germline V lookup: CDR1 LNHDA, CDR2 SQIVND (reference sequence). This CDR3 comprises 15 residues. The CDR3, as DNA: TGTGCCAGTAGCAAACTAGCGGGAGTGAACGGGGAGCTGTTTTTT. This translates into CASSKLAGVNGELFF. The full variable domain, with the rest looked up from reference TRBV19 and TRBJ2-2, is DGGITQSPKYLFRKEGQNVTLSCEQNLNHDAMYWYRQDPGQGLRLIYYSQIVNDFQKGDIAEGYSVSREKKESFPLTVTSAQKNPTAFYLCASSKLAGVNGELFFGEGSRLTVL.

The chain recombines TRBV14 with TRBJ2-5; 11 bases match TRBD2. Trimming cost V 1 base and J 7 bases; bases outside gene matches: 8. CDR1 is SGHDN, CDR2 FVKESK, per germline. The length of the CDR3 is 16 residues. CDR3 in amino acids: CASSQGPSGGPRTQYF. The CDR3 DNA reads TGTGCCAGCAGCCAAGGTCCTAGCGGGGGGCCCCGGACCCAGTACTTC.

The V and J genes are TRBV18 and TRBJ1-1; no clear D. With 5 bases removed from V and 1 base from J, the gap between germline ends came to 8 bases. Germline CDR1 KGHSH, CDR2 LQKENI. The CDR3 length is 13 residues. This chain's CDR3 is CASSSDKNTEAFF. CDR3 coding DNA: TGTGCCAGCTCATCCGACAAGAACACTGAAGCTTTCTTT.

V usage is TRBV5-1 and J usage is TRBJ1-2; D perhaps matches TRBD1 (6 bases). CDR1 is SGHRS, CDR2 YFSETQ, per germline. The V gene lost 0 bases and the J gene lost 0 bases, with 6 bases spanning the gap. The CDR3 extends over 14 amino acids. The CDR3 spells CASSLGQANYGYTF. The CDR3 DNA reads TGCGCCAGCAGCTTGGGACAGGCTAACTATGGCTACACCTTC.

The J gene is TRBJ1-2, the V gene TRBV6-5, with D unclear. Between the trimmed V and J ends, which lost 0 bases and 11 bases, there was a span of 19 bases. The CDR3 contains 15 residues. Germline V gives CDR1 MNHEY, CDR2 SVGAGI. In DNA form, the CDR3 reads TGTGCCAGCAGTTACTCGTACAGTCAGAAGGGAGGGTACACCTTC. Its protein is CASSYSYSQKGGYTF.

The chain links TRBV14 to TRBJ2-3; TRBD2 matches 8 bases. This CDR3 has 21 residues. CDR1 is SGHDN, CDR2 FVKESK, per germline. The V gene end was trimmed by 1 base and the J gene end by 6 bases; junction bases not matched to a gene: 24. The chain's CDR3 is CASSQGWTSLGGIRHMDTQYF. The CDR3 nucleotides are TGTGCCAGCAGCCAAGGCTGGACTAGCCTTGGGGGCATAAGGCACATGGATACGCAGTATTTT.

The chain is built from TRBV19 and TRBJ2-7; 12 nucleotides match TRBD2. Germline CDR1 is LNHDA and CDR2 is SQIVND (reference sequence). V lost 6 bases, J lost 4 bases, and 4 bases stayed unmatched. CDR3 length equals 14 residues. CDR3 amino acids: CASRTSGGRYEQYF. The CDR3 DNA follows: TGTGCCAGTAGGACTAGCGGGGGCCGTTACGAGCAGTACTTC. Variable domain in full (rest from reference TRBV19 and TRBJ2-7): DGGITQSPKYLFRKEGQNVTLSCEQNLNHDAMYWYRQDPGQGLRLIYYSQIVNDFQKGDIAEGYSVSREKKESFPLTVTSAQKNPTAFYLCASRTSGGRYEQYFGPGTRLTVT.

V and J are TRBV7-2 and TRBJ1-2; D is ambiguous. Trimming cost V 5 bases and J 0 bases, with 19 bases left between them. CDR1 and CDR2 from the germline V gene are SGHTA and FQGNSA. This CDR3 contains 17 residues. This CDR3 reads CASSLSSGTYPNYGYTF. As DNA, the CDR3 is TGTGCCAGCAGCCTGTCATCGGGAACTTACCCTAACTATGGCTACACCTTC. Full variable domain (remainder filled in from reference TRBV7-2 and TRBJ1-2): GAGVSQSPSNKVTEKGKDVELRCDPISGHTALYWYRQSLGQGLEFLIYFQGNSAPDKSGLPSDRFSAERTGGSVSTLTIQRTQQEDSAVYLCASSLSSGTYPNYGYTFGSGTRLTVV.

This clone has only one observation. The genes are TRBV19 and TRBJ1-2, with D perhaps matching TRBD1 (5 bases). The CDR3 has 14 amino acids. Trimming left V 3 bases short and J 8 bases short, with 16 bases between. Germline values: CDR1 LNHDA, CDR2 SQIVND (reference sequence). The CDR3 loop reads CASSISSGLRGYTF. The CDR3 DNA is TGTGCCAGTAGTATCTCGTCAGGGTTGCGGGGCTACACCTTC.

This chain links TRBV4-1 with TRBJ2-1, with 8 bases identical to TRBD1. Trimming cost V 0 bases and J 3 bases; bases outside gene matches: 7. The CDR3 runs to 17 residues. Germline V gene lookup returns CDR1 MGHRA and CDR2 YSYEKL. CDR3 in DNA: TGCGCCAGCAGCCAAGATCAAAACAGGGGGGACTACAATGAGCAGTTCTTC. This codes for CASSQDQNRGDYNEQFF.

This chain joins TRBV7-6 and TRBJ2-7; 9 bases map to TRBD2. The CDR3 runs 16 residues. Germline CDR1 is SGHVS and CDR2 is FNYEAQ. After removal of 2 bases from V and 5 bases from J, the junction contained 10 bases not matched to a gene. In DNA, the CDR3 is TGTGCCAGCAGCTTAACCGGCGGGAGGGCCACGGACGAGCAGTACTTC. Translated: CASSLTGGRATDEQYF.

The rearrangement links TRBV19 to TRBJ2-1; 7 bases match TRBD2. The CDR3 loop spans 15 amino acids. Germline CDR1 is LNHDA and CDR2 is SQIVND (reference sequence). The ends lost 1 base at V and 7 bases at J; junction bases unmatched: 7. CDR3 DNA: TGTGCCAGTAGTATAGTGGGCGGGAGAAGTAATGAGCAGTTCTTC. It translates to CASSIVGGRSNEQFF. Full variable domain (outside the CDR3, taken from reference TRBV19 and TRBJ2-1): DGGITQSPKYLFRKEGQNVTLSCEQNLNHDAMYWYRQDPGQGLRLIYYSQIVNDFQKGDIAEGYSVSREKKESFPLTVTSAQKNPTAFYLCASSIVGGRSNEQFFGPGTRLTVL.

The chain has TRBV19 and TRBJ1-3, with a possible D match to TRBD1 (6 bases). The V gene's germline CDR1 is LNHDA and CDR2 SQIVND (reference sequence). CDR3 length: 14 residues. V lost 5 bases and J 4 bases, leaving 12 bases between the germline ends. CDR3 DNA: TGTGCCAGTAGTTTGGGGGCGAGGGGAAACACCATATATTTT. This translates into CASSLGARGNTIYF.

The V call is TRBV5-5, the J call TRBJ2-3, with 12 bases aligning to TRBD2. This CDR3 contains 17 residues. The ends lost 2 bases at V and 3 bases at J; junction bases unmatched: 7. Germline assignment: CDR1 SGHKS and CDR2 YYEKEE (reference sequence). The CDR3 DNA reads TGTGCCAGCAGCTTTTCGACTAGCGGGAGTGGAACAGATACGCAGTATTTT. This codes for CASSFSTSGSGTDTQYF.

The chain links TRBV21-1 to TRBJ2-3; the table names TRBD1, a call not compared with the DNA. TRBV21-1 is a documented pseudogene. This CDR3 has 15 residues. The CDR3 here is CASSAHHTGADTQYF. CDR3 sequence (DNA): TGTGCCAGCAGCGCGCACCATACAGGGGCGGATACGCAGTATTTT.

This chain connects TRBV19 to TRBJ1-5; TRBD1 matches 7 bases. The better agreement between TRBJ2-3 and the DNA end casts doubt on the J call. The CDR3 has 15 amino acids. Germline V gives CDR1 LNHDA, CDR2 SQIVND (reference sequence). As DNA, the CDR3 is TGTGCCAGTAGCCCGACAGGGCACAGCAATCAGCCCCAGTATTTT. Translation: CASSPTGHSNQPQYF.

The chain recombines TRBV11-2 with TRBJ1-1; 9 nucleotides match TRBD1. CDR1 is SGHAT and CDR2 is FQNNGV in the germline V gene. V shed 1 base and J 4 bases; nucleotides not matched to a gene: 1. The CDR3 totals 14 residues. CDR3 loop: CASSLAGQGTEAFF. As DNA, the CDR3 is TGTGCCAGCAGCTTAGCGGGACAGGGCACTGAAGCTTTCTTT.

The chain employs TRBV6-5 and TRBJ2-7, with 8 bases that match TRBD2. V was pared by 7 bases and J by 1 base, with 6 bases of the junction left unmatched. This CDR3 has 14 amino acids. Germline loops: CDR1 MNHEY, CDR2 SVGAGI. CDR3 bases: TGTGCCAGCACAAGGACTAGCCATTCCTACGAGCAGTACTTC. It codes for CASTRTSHSYEQYF.

The V gene is TRBV5-4, the J gene TRBJ2-2; 11 positions match TRBD2. Germline-derived CDR1 and CDR2 are SGHNT and YYREEE (reference sequence). CDR3 length: 15 residues. Trimming at V came to 4 bases and at J to 4 bases, leaving 3 bases not matched to a gene. As DNA, the CDR3 is TGTGCCAGCAGCCGACTAGCGGGAAGCACCGGGGAGCTGTTTTTT. The encoded protein is CASSRLAGSTGELFF.

This chain uses TRBV7-2 with TRBJ2-1, with 7 positions matching TRBD1. Germline CDR1 is SGHTA and CDR2 is FQGNSA. The CDR3 has 15 amino acids. Trimming removed 6 bases from V and 4 bases from J; junction bases left unmatched: 9. In DNA, the CDR3 is TGTGCCAGCAGTCGGACAGGCCCCTTTTACAATGAGCAGTTCTTC. Protein sequence: CASSRTGPFYNEQFF.

This chain links TRBV2 with TRBJ1-1, with D unclear. CDR3 length equals 13 residues. CDR1 is SNHLY, CDR2 FYNNEI, per germline. V was shortened by 6 bases and J by 1 base, with 9 bases between the two germline ends. The CDR3 here is CASRRLGNTEAFF. CDR3 in DNA: TGTGCCAGCAGGAGACTTGGGAACACTGAAGCTTTCTTT.

V is TRBV5-5 and J is TRBJ1-1; D ambiguous. The CDR3 is 13 residues long. The germline V gene encodes CDR1 SGHKS and CDR2 YYEKEE (reference sequence). V lost 6 bases and J 1 base, leaving 10 bases between the germline ends. Here the CDR3 reads CASKQWQNTEAFF. Written as DNA, the CDR3 is TGTGCCAGCAAACAATGGCAGAACACTGAAGCTTTCTTT. The full variable domain, its missing parts supplied by reference TRBV5-5 and TRBJ1-1, is DAGVTQSPTHLIKTRGQQVTLRCSPISGHKSVSWYQQVLGQGPQFIFQYYEKEERGRGNFPDRFSARQFPNYSSELNVNALLLGDSALYLCASKQWQNTEAFFGQGTRLTVV.

There are a few counts of this clone. The chain recombines TRBV6-5 with TRBJ2-1; unclear D gene. With 6 bases removed from V and 4 bases from J, the gap between germline ends came to 16 bases. Looked up from germline, CDR1 is MNHEY and CDR2 is SVGAGI. The CDR3 consists of 15 residues. The chain's CDR3 is CASSPVGPEYNEQFF. The CDR3 bases are TGTGCCAGCAGCCCCGTGGGCCCCGAATACAATGAGCAGTTCTTC.

Only one count was recorded for this clone. The chain couples TRBV9 to TRBJ1-2; tentative D call: TRBD1 (6 bases). Germline loops: CDR1 SGDLS, CDR2 YYNGEE. The CDR3 covers 15 residues. V dropped 0 bases and J dropped 5 bases, with 14 bases sitting between them. CDR3 sequence reads: CASSVGGEGVYGYTF. In nucleotides, the CDR3 is TGTGCCAGCAGCGTAGGAGGGGAGGGGGTTTATGGCTACACCTTC.

CDR3 region: CASSDTGESKNIQYF. In nucleotides, the CDR3 is TGTGCCAGCAGTGATACAGGGGAGTCCAAAAACATTCAGTACTTC. The chain links TRBV6-2 or TRBV6-3 to TRBJ2-4; the match to TRBD1 covers 7 bases. The germline CDR1 and CDR2 sequences are MNHEY and SVGEGT. Trimming cost V 5 bases and J 2 bases; bases outside gene matches: 6. The CDR3 has 15 residues.

In its sample, this clone was seen many times. This sequence joins TRBV9 and TRBJ1-1, with a possible D match to TRBD1 (5 bases). Germline CDR1 is SGDLS and CDR2 is YYNGEE. The CDR3 spans 15 residues. V was trimmed by 4 bases and J by 1 base, leaving 14 bases between them. The CDR3 here is CASSLQGSTNTEAFF. DNA of the CDR3: TGTGCCAGCAGCCTTCAGGGATCCACGAACACTGAAGCTTTCTTT.

This clone was counted a single time. The chain employs TRBV10-3 and TRBJ2-7; 8 bases fit TRBD2. The CDR3 is 14 residues long. V lost 6 bases, J lost 3 bases, and 7 bases stayed unmatched. Germline V lookup: CDR1 ENHRY, CDR2 SYGVKD. The CDR3 is CAISSRGGFYEQYF. CDR3 DNA sequence: TGTGCCATCAGCTCTCGGGGGGGATTCTACGAGCAGTACTTC.